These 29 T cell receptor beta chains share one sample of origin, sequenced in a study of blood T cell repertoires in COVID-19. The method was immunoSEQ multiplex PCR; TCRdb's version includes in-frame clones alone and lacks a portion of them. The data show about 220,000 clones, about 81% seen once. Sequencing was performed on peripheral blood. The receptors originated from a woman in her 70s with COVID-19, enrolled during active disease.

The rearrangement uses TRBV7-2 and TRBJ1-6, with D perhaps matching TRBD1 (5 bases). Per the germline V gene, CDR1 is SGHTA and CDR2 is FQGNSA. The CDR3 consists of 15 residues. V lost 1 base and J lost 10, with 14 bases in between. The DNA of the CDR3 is TGTGCCAGCAGCTTAGGCAGGCCCGGGGGGTCACCCCTCCACTTT. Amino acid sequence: CASSLGRPGGSPLHF.

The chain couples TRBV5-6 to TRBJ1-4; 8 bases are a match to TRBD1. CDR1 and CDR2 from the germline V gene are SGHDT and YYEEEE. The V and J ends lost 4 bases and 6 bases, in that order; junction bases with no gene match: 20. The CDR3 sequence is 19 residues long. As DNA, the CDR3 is TGTGCCAGCAGCCCCGCGCCCGGCCAGGGGGCATTCGGAGATGAAAAACTGTTTTTT. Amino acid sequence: CASSPAPGQGAFGDEKLFF.

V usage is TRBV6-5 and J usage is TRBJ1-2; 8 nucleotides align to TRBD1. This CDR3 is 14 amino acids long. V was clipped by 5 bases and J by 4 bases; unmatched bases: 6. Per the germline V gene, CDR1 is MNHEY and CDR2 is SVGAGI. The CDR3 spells CASSNGQGGYGYTF. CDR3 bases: TGTGCCAGCAGTAACGGACAGGGAGGCTATGGCTACACCTTC.

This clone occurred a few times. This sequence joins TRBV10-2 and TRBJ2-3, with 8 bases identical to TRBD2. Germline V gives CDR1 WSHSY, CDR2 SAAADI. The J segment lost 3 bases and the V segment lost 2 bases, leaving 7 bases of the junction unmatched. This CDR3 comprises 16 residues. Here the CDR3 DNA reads TGCGCCAGCAGTGAGCCGAGGGCGGGAGGAACAGATACGCAGTATTTT. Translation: CASSEPRAGGTDTQYF.

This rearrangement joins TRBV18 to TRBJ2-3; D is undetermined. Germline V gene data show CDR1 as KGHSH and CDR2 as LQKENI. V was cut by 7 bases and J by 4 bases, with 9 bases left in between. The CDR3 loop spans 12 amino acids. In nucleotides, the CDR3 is TGTGCCAGCTACCGCCAGGCAGATACGCAGTATTTT. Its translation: CASYRQADTQYF.

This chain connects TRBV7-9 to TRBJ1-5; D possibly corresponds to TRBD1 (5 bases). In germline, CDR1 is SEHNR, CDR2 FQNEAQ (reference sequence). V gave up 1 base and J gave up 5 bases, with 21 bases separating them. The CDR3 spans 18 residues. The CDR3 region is CASSLGTMGSLTDQPQHF. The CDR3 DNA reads TGTGCCAGCAGCTTAGGGACAATGGGCAGTTTGACGGATCAGCCCCAGCATTTT. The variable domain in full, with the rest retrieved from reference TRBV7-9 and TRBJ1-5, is DTGVSQNPRHKITKRGQNVTFRCDPISEHNRLYWYRQTLGQGPEFLTYFQNEAQLEKSRLLSDRFSAERPKGSFSTLEIQRTEQGDSAMYLCASSLGTMGSLTDQPQHFGDGTRLSIL.

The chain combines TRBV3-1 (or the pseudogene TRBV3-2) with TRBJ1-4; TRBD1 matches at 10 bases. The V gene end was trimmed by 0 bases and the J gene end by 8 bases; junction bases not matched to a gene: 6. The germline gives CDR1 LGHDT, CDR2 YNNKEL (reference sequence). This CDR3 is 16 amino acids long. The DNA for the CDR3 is TGTGCCAGCAGCCAAGATCCCGGGACAGGGGTCGAAAAACTGTTTTTT. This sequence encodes CASSQDPGTGVEKLFF.

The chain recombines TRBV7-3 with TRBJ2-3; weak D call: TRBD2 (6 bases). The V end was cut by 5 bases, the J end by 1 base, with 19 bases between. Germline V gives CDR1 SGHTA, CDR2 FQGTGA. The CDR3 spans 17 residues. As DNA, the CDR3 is TGTGCCAGCAGCCTAGTGCGGGTGGGAGGTGGCACAGATACGCAGTATTTT. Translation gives CASSLVRVGGGTDTQYF.

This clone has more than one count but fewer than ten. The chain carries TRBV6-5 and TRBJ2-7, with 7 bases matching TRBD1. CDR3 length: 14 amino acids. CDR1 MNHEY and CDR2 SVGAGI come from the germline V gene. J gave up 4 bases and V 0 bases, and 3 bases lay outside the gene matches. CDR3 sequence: CASSYSVQGYEQYF. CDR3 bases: TGTGCCAGCAGTTACTCGGTACAGGGGTACGAGCAGTACTTC.

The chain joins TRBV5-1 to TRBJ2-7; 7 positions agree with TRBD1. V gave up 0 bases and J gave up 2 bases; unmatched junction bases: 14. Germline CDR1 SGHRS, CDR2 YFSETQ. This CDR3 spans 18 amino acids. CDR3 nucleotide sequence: TGCGCCAGCAGCTTGGGCCCTCCTGACAGGGATACACCCTACGAGCAGTACTTC. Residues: CASSLGPPDRDTPYEQYF.

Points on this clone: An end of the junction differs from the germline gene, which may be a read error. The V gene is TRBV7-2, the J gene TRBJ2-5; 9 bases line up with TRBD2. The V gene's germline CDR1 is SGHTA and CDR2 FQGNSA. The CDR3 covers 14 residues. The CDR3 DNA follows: TGTGCCAGCAGCTTACGGCGGCTAGCGGGACCCCTAGACTTC. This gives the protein CASSLRRLAGPLDF.

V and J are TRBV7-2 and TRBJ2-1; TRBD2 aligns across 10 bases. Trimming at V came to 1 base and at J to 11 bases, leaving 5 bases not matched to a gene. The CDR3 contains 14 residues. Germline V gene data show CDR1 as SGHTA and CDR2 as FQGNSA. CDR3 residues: CASSLGVSGRKQFF. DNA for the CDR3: TGTGCCAGCAGCTTAGGGGTTAGCGGGAGGAAGCAGTTCTTC.

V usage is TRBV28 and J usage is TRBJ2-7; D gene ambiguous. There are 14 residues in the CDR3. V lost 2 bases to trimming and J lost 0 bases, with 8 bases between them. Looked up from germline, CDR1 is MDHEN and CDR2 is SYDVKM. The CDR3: CASSLRDSSYEQYF. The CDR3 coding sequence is TGTGCCAGCAGTTTAAGAGATAGCTCCTACGAGCAGTACTTC.

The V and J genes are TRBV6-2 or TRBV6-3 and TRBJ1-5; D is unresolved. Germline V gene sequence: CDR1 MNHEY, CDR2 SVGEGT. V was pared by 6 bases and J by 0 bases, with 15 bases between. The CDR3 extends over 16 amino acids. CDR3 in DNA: TGTGCCAGCAGCTCCAAGCCGTTTCTTAGCAATCAGCCCCAGCATTTT. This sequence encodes CASSSKPFLSNQPQHF.

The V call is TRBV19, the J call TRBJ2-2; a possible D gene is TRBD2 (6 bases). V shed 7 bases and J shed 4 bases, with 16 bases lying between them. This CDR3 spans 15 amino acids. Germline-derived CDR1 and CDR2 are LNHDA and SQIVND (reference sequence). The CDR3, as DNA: TGTGCCAGTATAAATCGACCGGGAGCCACCGGGGAGCTGTTTTTT. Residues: CASINRPGATGELFF.

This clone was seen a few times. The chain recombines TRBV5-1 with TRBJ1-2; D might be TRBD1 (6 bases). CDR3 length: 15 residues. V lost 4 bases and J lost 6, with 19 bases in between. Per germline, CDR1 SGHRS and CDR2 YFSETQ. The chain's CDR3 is CASSLLGTGRDGYTF. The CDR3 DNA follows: TGCGCCAGCAGCCTTCTCGGAACAGGGAGGGATGGCTACACCTTC.

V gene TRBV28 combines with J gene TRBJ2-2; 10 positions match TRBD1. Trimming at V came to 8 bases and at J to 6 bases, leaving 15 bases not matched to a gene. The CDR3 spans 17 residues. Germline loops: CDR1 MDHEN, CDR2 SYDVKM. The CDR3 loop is CASLGEHGTGDPGELFF. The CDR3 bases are TGTGCCAGCCTGGGTGAACATGGGACAGGGGACCCCGGGGAGCTGTTTTTT.

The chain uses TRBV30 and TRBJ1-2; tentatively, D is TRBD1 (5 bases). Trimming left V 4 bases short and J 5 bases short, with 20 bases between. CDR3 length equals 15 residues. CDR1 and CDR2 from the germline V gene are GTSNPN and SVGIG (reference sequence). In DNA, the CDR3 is TGTGCCTGGACCCTAATGGCAGGGCATTTTTATGGCTACACCTTC. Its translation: CAWTLMAGHFYGYTF.

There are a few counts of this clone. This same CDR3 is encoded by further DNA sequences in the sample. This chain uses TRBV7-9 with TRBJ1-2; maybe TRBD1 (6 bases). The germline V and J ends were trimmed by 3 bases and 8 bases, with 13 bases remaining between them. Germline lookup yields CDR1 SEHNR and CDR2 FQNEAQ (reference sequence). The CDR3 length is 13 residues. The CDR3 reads CASSFRGGYGYTF. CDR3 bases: TGTGCCAGCAGCTTCAGGGGCGGCTACGGCTACACCTTC. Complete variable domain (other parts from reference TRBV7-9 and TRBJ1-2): DTGVSQNPRHKITKRGQNVTFRCDPISEHNRLYWYRQTLGQGPEFLTYFQNEAQLEKSRLLSDRFSAERPKGSFSTLEIQRTEQGDSAMYLCASSFRGGYGYTFGSGTRLTVV.

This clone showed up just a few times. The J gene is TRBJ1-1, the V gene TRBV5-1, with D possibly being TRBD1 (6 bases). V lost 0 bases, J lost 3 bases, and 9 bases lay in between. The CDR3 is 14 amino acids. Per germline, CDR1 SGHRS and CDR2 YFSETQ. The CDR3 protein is CASSLANRDTEAFF. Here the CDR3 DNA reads TGCGCCAGCAGCTTGGCCAACAGGGACACTGAAGCTTTCTTT.

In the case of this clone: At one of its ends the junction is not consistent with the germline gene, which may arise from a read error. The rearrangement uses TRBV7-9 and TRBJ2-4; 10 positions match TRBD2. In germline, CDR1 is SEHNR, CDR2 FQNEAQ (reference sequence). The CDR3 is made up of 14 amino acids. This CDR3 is CASSLAGVGNIQYF. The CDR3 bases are TGTGCCAGCAGCCTAGCGGGAGTTGGGAACATTCAGTACTTC.

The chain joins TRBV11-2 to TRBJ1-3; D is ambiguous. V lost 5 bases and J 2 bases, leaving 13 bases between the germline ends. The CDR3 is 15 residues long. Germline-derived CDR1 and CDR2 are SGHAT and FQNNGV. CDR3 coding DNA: TGTGCCAGCAGCCCTATAGGCAGGCCTGGAAACACCATATATTTT. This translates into CASSPIGRPGNTIYF. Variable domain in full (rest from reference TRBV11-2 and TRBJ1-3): EAGVAQSPRYKIIEKRQSVAFWCNPISGHATLYWYQQILGQGPKLLIQFQNNGVVDDSQLPKDRFSAERLKGVDSTLKIQPAKLEDSAVYLCASSPIGRPGNTIYFGEGSWLTVV.

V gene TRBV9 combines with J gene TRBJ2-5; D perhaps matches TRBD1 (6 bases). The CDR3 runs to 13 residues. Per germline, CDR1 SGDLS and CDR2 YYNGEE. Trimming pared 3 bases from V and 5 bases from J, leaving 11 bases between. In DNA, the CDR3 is TGTGCCAGCAGCGGGGGGCCCAGGGAGACCCAGTACTTC. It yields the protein CASSGGPRETQYF. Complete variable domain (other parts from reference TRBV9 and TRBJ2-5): DSGVTQTPKHLITATGQRVTLRCSPRSGDLSVYWYQQSLDQGLQFLIQYYNGEERAKGNILERFSAQQFPDLHSELNLSSLELGDSALYFCASSGGPRETQYFGPGTRLLVL.

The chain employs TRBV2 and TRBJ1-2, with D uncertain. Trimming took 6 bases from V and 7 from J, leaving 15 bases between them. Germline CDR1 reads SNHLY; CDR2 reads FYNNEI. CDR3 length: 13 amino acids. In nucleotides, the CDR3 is TGTGCCAGCAGCGAAAATATTAACAGTGGCTACACCTTC. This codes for CASSENINSGYTF.

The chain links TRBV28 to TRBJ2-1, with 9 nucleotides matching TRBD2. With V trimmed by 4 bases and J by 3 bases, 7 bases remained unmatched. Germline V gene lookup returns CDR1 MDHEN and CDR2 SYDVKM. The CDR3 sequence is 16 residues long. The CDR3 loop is CASSYLAGTDYNEQFF. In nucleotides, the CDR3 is TGTGCCAGCAGTTACCTAGCGGGGACCGACTACAATGAGCAGTTCTTC.

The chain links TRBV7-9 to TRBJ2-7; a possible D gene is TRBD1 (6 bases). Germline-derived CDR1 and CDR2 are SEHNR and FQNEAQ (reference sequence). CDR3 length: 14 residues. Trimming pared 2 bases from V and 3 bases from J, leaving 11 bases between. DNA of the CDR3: TGTGCCAGCAGCTTACAAGGGACATACTACGAGCAGTACTTC. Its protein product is CASSLQGTYYEQYF.

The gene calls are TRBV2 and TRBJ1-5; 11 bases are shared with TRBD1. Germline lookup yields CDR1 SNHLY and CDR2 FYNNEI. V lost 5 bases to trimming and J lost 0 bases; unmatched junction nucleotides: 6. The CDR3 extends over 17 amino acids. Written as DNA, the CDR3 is TGTGCCAGCAGTCCCGGGACAGGGGGAATTAGCAATCAGCCCCAGCATTTT. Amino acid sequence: CASSPGTGGISNQPQHF.

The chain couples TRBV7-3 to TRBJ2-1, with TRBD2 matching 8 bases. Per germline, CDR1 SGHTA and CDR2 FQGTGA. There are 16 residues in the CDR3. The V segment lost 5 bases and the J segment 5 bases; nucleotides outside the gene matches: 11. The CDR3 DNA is TGTGCCAGCAGCGCCAACGGGAGGGCCACCCACAATGAGCAGTTCTTC. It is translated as CASSANGRATHNEQFF. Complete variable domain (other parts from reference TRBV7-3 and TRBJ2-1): GAGVSQTPSNKVTEKGKYVELRCDPISGHTALYWYRQSLGQGPEFLIYFQGTGAADDSGLPNDRFFAVRPEGSVSTLKIQRTERGDSAVYLCASSANGRATHNEQFFGPGTRLTVL.

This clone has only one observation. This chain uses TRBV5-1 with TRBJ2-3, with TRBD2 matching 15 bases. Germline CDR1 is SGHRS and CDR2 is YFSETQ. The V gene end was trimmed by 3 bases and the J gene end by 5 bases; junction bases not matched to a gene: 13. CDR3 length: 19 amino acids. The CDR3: CASSSLGTSGRIEGDTQYF. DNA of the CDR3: TGCGCCAGCAGCTCCTTAGGGACTAGCGGGAGGATCGAGGGAGATACGCAGTATTTT.